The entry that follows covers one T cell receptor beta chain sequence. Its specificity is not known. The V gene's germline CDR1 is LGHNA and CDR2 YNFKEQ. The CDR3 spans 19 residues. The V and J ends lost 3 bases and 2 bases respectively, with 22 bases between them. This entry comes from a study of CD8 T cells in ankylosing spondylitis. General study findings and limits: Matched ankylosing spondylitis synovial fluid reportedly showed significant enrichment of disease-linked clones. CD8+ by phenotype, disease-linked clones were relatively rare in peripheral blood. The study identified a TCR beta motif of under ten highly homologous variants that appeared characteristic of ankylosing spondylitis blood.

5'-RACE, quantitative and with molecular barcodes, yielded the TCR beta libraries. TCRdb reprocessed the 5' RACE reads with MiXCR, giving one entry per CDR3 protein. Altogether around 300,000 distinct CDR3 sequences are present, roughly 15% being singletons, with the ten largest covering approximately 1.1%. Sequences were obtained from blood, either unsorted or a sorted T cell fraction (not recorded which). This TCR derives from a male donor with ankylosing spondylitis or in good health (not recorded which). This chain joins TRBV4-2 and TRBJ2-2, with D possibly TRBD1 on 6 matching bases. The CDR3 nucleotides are TGTGCCAGCAGCCACCAGACAGGCGAGGTTTGGGTAAACACCGGGGAGCTGTTTTTT. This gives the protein CASSHQTGEVWVNTGELFF.